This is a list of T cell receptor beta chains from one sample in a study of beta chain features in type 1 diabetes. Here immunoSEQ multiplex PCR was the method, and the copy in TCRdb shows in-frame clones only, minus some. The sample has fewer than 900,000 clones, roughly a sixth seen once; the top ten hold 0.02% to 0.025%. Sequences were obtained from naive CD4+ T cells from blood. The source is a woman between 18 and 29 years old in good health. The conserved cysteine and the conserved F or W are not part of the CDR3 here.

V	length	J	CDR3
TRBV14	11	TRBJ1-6	ASSQELVSPLH
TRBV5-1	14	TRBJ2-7	ASSLVGGGFGYEQY
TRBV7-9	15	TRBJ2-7	ASSLVPRGRAPYEQY
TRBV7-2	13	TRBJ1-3	ASSLAYRAGNTIY
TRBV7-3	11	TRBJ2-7	ASSPGTDYEQY
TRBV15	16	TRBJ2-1	ATSRVNRNRATFNEQF
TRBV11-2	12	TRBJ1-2	ASSLDRGYYGYT
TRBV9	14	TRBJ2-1	ASSVAVAGQGYEQF
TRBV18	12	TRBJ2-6	ASFRNEGANVLT
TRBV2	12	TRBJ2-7	ASRARLFSYEQY
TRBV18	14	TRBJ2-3	ASSAVSGRAVDTQY
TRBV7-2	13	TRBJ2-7	ASSLGTTGLAWQY
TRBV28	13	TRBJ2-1	ASRVGLAGVTEQF
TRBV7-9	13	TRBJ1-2	ASSLFGGAGYGYT
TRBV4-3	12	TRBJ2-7	ASSQRQGWYEQY
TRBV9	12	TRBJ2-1	ASSVAVSSGEQF
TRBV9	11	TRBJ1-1	ASSVAGNPEAF
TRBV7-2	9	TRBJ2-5	ASTRQETQY
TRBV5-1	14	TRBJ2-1	ASSTERTSGDNEQF
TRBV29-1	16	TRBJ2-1	SVENPEKGLAAYNEQF
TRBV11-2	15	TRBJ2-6	ASSLGTHNSGANVLT
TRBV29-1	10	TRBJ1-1	SVYRGSTEAF